The clone carrying this T cell receptor beta chain has only one observation. This sample was included in a study of Ad26.COV2.S vaccination and SARS-CoV-2 variants. Sequenced by immunoSEQ multiplex PCR; TCRdb stores in-frame clones only, minus some. This sample has around 340,000 clones; around 89% occur once, and the top ten carry roughly 4.8%. The treatment here: about 20 received Ad26.COV2.S at low or high dose, single or two shots; several received placebo; per-sample allocation not given. Specimen acquisition occurred on day 63 following the initial vaccine or placebo injection. The material sequenced was peripheral blood, taken in a trial of Ad26.COV2.S vaccine versus placebo. This receptor was obtained from a person between 18 and 65 years old who received the Ad26.COV2.S COVID-19 vaccine or a placebo.

The CDR3 DNA reads TGTGCCAGCAGCTTATTGCGCGGGGGGGCAGATACGCAGTATTTT. It encodes CASSLLRGGADTQYF. The V call is TRBV7-2, the J call TRBJ2-3; 9 bases fit TRBD2. The ends lost 2 bases at V and 4 bases at J; junction bases unmatched: 4. The CDR3 spans 15 residues. Germline V gene lookup returns CDR1 SGHTA and CDR2 FQGNSA.